The 27 T cell receptor beta chains below come from one sample, sequenced in a study of beta chain features in type 1 diabetes. Study results and caveats: In every one of the four CD4+ subsets, TCRB CDR3s were moderately but significantly shorter in Type 1 diabetes patients.

What was sequenced were expressed TCRB transcripts, since all of the isolated RNA had been reverse transcribed. The data were produced by immunoSEQ multiplex PCR, yet TCRdb's version contains in-frame clones alone and is incomplete. This sample has hundreds of thousands of clones, with roughly an eighth found just once. No cognate antigen is known for these TCRs. The sequenced material came from naive CD4+ T cells from blood. All receptors derive from a man between 18 and 35 years old with type 1 diabetes.

This clone was seen a few times. The V and J genes are TRBV6-1 and TRBJ1-4, with D tentatively TRBD1 (5 bases). The germline V gene encodes CDR1 MNHNS and CDR2 SASEGT. Trimming took 3 bases from V and 4 from J, leaving 12 bases between them. This CDR3 is built from 15 residues. The chain's CDR3 is CASSDTQGHNEKLFF. CDR3 nucleotide sequence: TGTGCCAGCAGTGATACGCAGGGTCATAATGAAAAACTGTTTTTT.

This clone was recorded a few times. CDR3 sequence (DNA): TGTGCCATCAGTGAGGGCAGGGGGCAAGGAAATGAGCAGTTCTTC. The encoded protein is CAISEGRGQGNEQFF. The chain links TRBV10-3 to TRBJ2-1, with 8 bases identical to TRBD1. The CDR3 loop spans 15 amino acids. V was clipped by 2 bases and J by 7 bases; unmatched bases: 7. CDR1 ENHRY and CDR2 SYGVKD come from the germline V gene.

This clone appeared a few times. The chain has TRBV29-1 and TRBJ1-3; 12 nucleotides line up with TRBD1. Germline lookup yields CDR1 SQVTM and CDR2 ANQGSEA. The V segment lost 7 bases and the J segment 0 bases; nucleotides outside the gene matches: 7. The CDR3 consists of 16 residues. This CDR3 reads CSAFGTGGYSGNTIYF. DNA for the CDR3: TGCAGCGCATTCGGGACAGGGGGCTACTCTGGAAACACCATATATTTT.

This clone was seen only a few times. The chain has TRBV11-3 and TRBJ2-7, with 9 bases that match TRBD1. The ends lost 4 bases at V and 3 bases at J; junction bases unmatched: 10. Germline-derived CDR1 and CDR2 are SGHNT and YENEEA. The CDR3 contains 16 residues. The CDR3 DNA reads TGTGCCAGCAGCTCCGAGGGGGGACAGGGATTCTACGAGCAGTACTTC. Protein product: CASSSEGGQGFYEQYF. The full variable domain, rest sourced from reference TRBV11-3 and TRBJ2-7, is EAGVVQSPRYKIIEKKQPVAFWCNPISGHNTLYWYLQNLGQGPELLIRYENEEAVDDSQLPKDRFSAERLKGVDSTLKIQPAELGDSAVYLCASSSEGGQGFYEQYFGPGTRLTVT.

There are a few counts of this clone. V usage is TRBV7-9 and J usage is TRBJ1-3; weak D call: TRBD1 (5 bases). CDR3 length equals 14 residues. Germline-derived CDR1 and CDR2 are SEHNR and FQNEAQ (reference sequence). V was pared by 6 bases and J by 3 bases, with 12 bases between. The chain's CDR3 is CASRAHDSGNTIYF. The CDR3 coding sequence is TGTGCCAGCAGGGCTCATGACAGTGGAAACACCATATATTTT.

The rearrangement uses TRBV5-4 and TRBJ1-2; D might be TRBD1 (6 bases). This CDR3 is built from 15 residues. V lost 4 bases, J lost 4 bases, and 17 bases lay in between. Germline CDR1 and CDR2: SGHNT and YYREEE (reference sequence). For the CDR3, the DNA is TGTGCCAGCAGCCCCTCGACAGGAATCTTCTATGGCTACACCTTC. As protein: CASSPSTGIFYGYTF.

In this sample, this clone turned up a few times. This rearrangement joins TRBV6-5 to TRBJ2-7; tentatively, D is TRBD2 (6 bases). Germline-derived CDR1 and CDR2 are MNHEY and SVGAGI. The length of the CDR3 is 15 residues. V lost 5 bases and J 2 bases, leaving 16 bases between the germline ends. The CDR3 region is CASSHRDSRPYEQYF. CDR3 nucleotides: TGTGCCAGCAGTCACCGGGACTCCAGGCCCTACGAGCAGTACTTC.

In its sample, this clone was seen a few times. This rearrangement joins TRBV15 to TRBJ2-3; D unclear. Germline values: CDR1 LNHNV, CDR2 YYDKDF (reference sequence). The CDR3 is 13 amino acids. Trimming removed 0 bases at V and 4 bases at J, with 5 bases between. The CDR3 is CATSRELADTQYF. CDR3 nucleotide sequence: TGTGCCACCAGCAGAGAATTGGCAGATACGCAGTATTTT.

In its sample, this clone was seen a few times. The CDR3 spells CAWSQRDRPPYEQYF. The CDR3 bases are TGTGCCTGGAGCCAGAGGGACAGACCCCCCTACGAGCAGTACTTC. This chain connects TRBV30 to TRBJ2-7, with 7 bases matching TRBD1. The CDR3 is 15 amino acids. V lost 3 bases, J lost 2 bases, and 10 bases stayed unmatched. Germline-derived CDR1 and CDR2 are GTSNPN and SVGIG (reference sequence).

This clone was counted a few times. V gene TRBV30 combines with J gene TRBJ2-3, with TRBD1 matching 7 bases. J gave up 10 bases and V 4 bases, and 8 bases lay outside the gene matches. Per the germline V gene, CDR1 is GTSNPN and CDR2 is SVGIG (reference sequence). The CDR3 extends over 12 amino acids. DNA of the CDR3: TGTGCCTGGAACCAACAGGGGACAGCGCAGTATTTT. Protein: CAWNQQGTAQYF.

This clone occurred a few times. This chain uses TRBV5-4 with TRBJ1-4; TRBD1 might be the D (5 bases). V was trimmed by 4 bases and J by 7 bases, leaving 20 bases between them. Germline loops: CDR1 SGHNT, CDR2 YYREEE (reference sequence). The CDR3 covers 16 residues. CDR3 nucleotide sequence: TGTGCCAGCAGCGGATCCCGGGACTGGGAGAGTGAAAAACTGTTTTTT. Its translation: CASSGSRDWESEKLFF.

This clone was observed a handful of times. The V call is TRBV30, the J call TRBJ1-5; 7 bases are a match to TRBD1. This CDR3 is 13 amino acids long. Germline assignment: CDR1 GTSNPN and CDR2 SVGIG (reference sequence). The ends lost 6 bases at V and 0 bases at J; junction bases unmatched: 2. Here the CDR3 reads CACGQDSNQPQHF. As DNA, the CDR3 is TGTGCCTGTGGACAGGATAGCAATCAGCCCCAGCATTTT.

This rearrangement joins TRBV7-8 to TRBJ2-3; 7 bases match TRBD1. The CDR3 spans 13 residues. CDR1 SGHVS and CDR2 FQNEAQ come from the germline V gene. V trimming: 8 bases; J trimming: 4 bases; junction bases outside the gene matches: 6. CDR3 amino acids: CASRYQGADTQYF. In nucleotides, the CDR3 is TGTGCCAGCCGATACCAGGGGGCAGATACGCAGTATTTT.

This clone was counted only a few times. This chain uses TRBV7-9 with TRBJ1-1; D call uncertain. V lost 6 bases and J lost 4, with 12 bases in between. There are 13 residues in the CDR3. In germline, CDR1 is SEHNR, CDR2 FQNEAQ (reference sequence). As DNA, the CDR3 is TGTGCCAGCAGTGATTTAATCGGCACTGAAGCTTTCTTT. Translated: CASSDLIGTEAFF.

V usage is TRBV30 and J usage is TRBJ1-5, with 7 bases identical to TRBD1. Trimming at V came to 1 base and at J to 2 bases, leaving 5 bases not matched to a gene. The CDR3 consists of 15 residues. In germline, CDR1 is GTSNPN, CDR2 SVGIG (reference sequence). The CDR3 reads CAWSAQGIRNQPQHF. Here the CDR3 DNA reads TGTGCCTGGAGTGCACAGGGGATCCGCAATCAGCCCCAGCATTTT.

This clone has only a few counts. The chain uses TRBV6-1 and TRBJ1-2, with TRBD1 as a possible D gene (5 bases). This CDR3 has 14 amino acids. Looked up from germline, CDR1 is MNHNS and CDR2 is SASEGT. Trimming stripped 4 bases from V and 7 bases from J, with 16 bases between. The CDR3 DNA sequence: TGTGCCAGCAGTGCCAGACGCAGGGATGGTGGCTACACCTTC. Amino acid sequence: CASSARRRDGGYTF.

This clone was observed a few times. The chain has TRBV18 and TRBJ1-1; 9 bases are a match to TRBD1. With V trimmed by 6 bases and J by 3 bases, 11 bases remained unmatched. CDR1 and CDR2 (germline): KGHSH, LQKENI. The CDR3 sequence is 16 residues long. CDR3 in DNA: TGTGCCAGCTCCCAAGGACAGGGGTATATGGACACTGAAGCTTTCTTT. It codes for CASSQGQGYMDTEAFF.

The table lists this clone with a few counts. This chain connects TRBV6-5 to TRBJ2-1; 7 nucleotides agree with TRBD2. The V gene's germline CDR1 is MNHEY and CDR2 SVGAGI. This CDR3 has 15 amino acids. J gave up 4 bases and V 5 bases, and 8 bases lay outside the gene matches. The CDR3 here is CASSHGGTKYNEQFF. DNA of the CDR3: TGTGCCAGCAGTCACGGGGGGACGAAATACAATGAGCAGTTCTTC.

V is TRBV6-5 and J is TRBJ2-2; TRBD1 is a possible D gene (6 bases). CDR3 length: 15 residues. Deletions cut 6 bases from V and 3 bases from J, with 14 bases between. CDR1 is MNHEY, CDR2 SVGAGI, per germline. CDR3 sequence (DNA): TGTGCCAGCAGCCATGGGACACGGGACACCGGGGAGCTGTTTTTT. Residues: CASSHGTRDTGELFF.

This chain links TRBV6-5 with TRBJ2-1; D gene ambiguous. The CDR3 consists of 15 residues. The V gene lost 6 bases and the J gene lost 1 base, with 13 bases spanning the gap. Germline CDR1 and CDR2: MNHEY and SVGAGI. This CDR3 reads CASRFVSTSYNEQFF. CDR3 DNA: TGTGCCAGCAGATTCGTAAGCACATCCTACAATGAGCAGTTCTTC.

DNA for the CDR3: TGTGCCAGCTCACGTGACGACGGGACGGTGGGTGCTGAAGCTTTCTTT. Amino acids: CASSRDDGTVGAEAFF. The genes are TRBV18 and TRBJ1-1; TRBD1 might be the D (5 bases). V shed 4 bases and J shed 6 bases, with 21 bases lying between them. Germline V lookup: CDR1 KGHSH, CDR2 LQKENI. This CDR3 is built from 16 residues.

This clone was detected only a few times. The rearrangement uses TRBV13 and TRBJ2-1; TRBD1 matches at 7 bases. The CDR3 is 15 residues long. Per germline, CDR1 PRHDT and CDR2 FYEKMQ (reference sequence). J was trimmed by 1 base and V by 0 bases; bases with no gene match: 0. The CDR3 sequence: CASSLGQGSYNEQFF. In DNA, the CDR3 is TGTGCCAGCAGCTTAGGACAGGGGTCCTACAATGAGCAGTTCTTC. Supplemented by reference TRBV13 and TRBJ2-1, the full variable domain reads AAGVIQSPRHLIKEKRETATLKCYPIPRHDTVYWYQQGPGQDPQFLISFYEKMQSDKGSIPDRFSAQQFSDYHSELNMSSLELGDSALYFCASSLGQGSYNEQFFGPGTRLTVL.

The rearrangement links TRBV14 to TRBJ2-7; D unclear. The V and J ends lost 1 base and 13 bases respectively, with 11 bases between them. CDR1 is SGHDN, CDR2 FVKESK, per germline. This CDR3 is 11 amino acids long. DNA for the CDR3: TGTGCCAGCAGCCAAGGCAGAAACATTTACTTC. It specifies CASSQGRNIYF.

This clone was recorded a few times. V and J are TRBV7-9 and TRBJ2-2; perhaps TRBD1 as D (5 bases). The CDR3 length is 13 residues. V was pared by 11 bases and J by 0 bases, with 10 bases between. From germline, CDR1 is SEHNR and CDR2 FQNEAQ (reference sequence). CDR3 in amino acids: CAHRLPNTGELFF. The CDR3 DNA is TGTGCCCACAGGCTACCGAACACCGGGGAGCTGTTTTTT. The complete variable domain, with remaining parts taken from reference TRBV7-9 and TRBJ2-2, reads DTGVSQNPRHKITKRGQNVTFRCDPISEHNRLYWYRQTLGQGPEFLTYFQNEAQLEKSRLLSDRFSAERPKGSFSTLEIQRTEQGDSAMYLCAHRLPNTGELFFGEGSRLTVL.

This clone was seen a handful of times. The V and J genes are TRBV21-1 and TRBJ2-5; the table's D call, TRBD2, has no DNA check behind it. TRBV21-1 is described as a pseudogene. The CDR3 sequence is 17 residues long. CDR3 loop: CASSKGRVAGGQETQYF. CDR3 in DNA: TGTGCCAGCAGCAAAGGACGGGTAGCGGGGGGCCAAGAGACCCAGTACTTC.

V is TRBV10-3 and J is TRBJ2-5; D is unclear. Germline V lookup: CDR1 ENHRY, CDR2 SYGVKD. V lost 0 bases to trimming and J lost 1 base, with 6 bases between them. There are 14 residues in the CDR3. The CDR3 protein is CAISESPAQETQYF. For the CDR3, the DNA is TGTGCCATCAGTGAGTCACCGGCCCAAGAGACCCAGTACTTC.

This clone was counted a single time. The chain carries TRBV14 and TRBJ2-5; D is possibly TRBD1 (6 bases). Germline CDR1 and CDR2: SGHDN and FVKESK. With 4 bases removed from V and 1 base from J, the gap between germline ends came to 13 bases. The CDR3 contains 15 residues. The DNA of the CDR3 is TGTGCCAGCAGCCGAACACAGGGTCCCCAAGAGACCCAGTACTTC. It is translated as CASSRTQGPQETQYF.